A selection of T cell receptor beta chains follows, all from one sample in a study of blood T cell repertoires in COVID-19. Sequenced by immunoSEQ multiplex PCR; TCRdb stores in-frame clones only, minus some. The sample holds a few hundred thousand clones, around 81% seen once. The sequencing input was peripheral blood. The source is a woman aged 45-65 years with active or convalescent COVID-19. Each CDR3 is given with its conserved first and last residue. The D gene is left open where the match is weak. The size entry is marked missing in some rows and otherwise reads once, few, many or a size class.

clone size: NA; D gene: TRBD2; V gene: TRBV30; J gene: TRBJ2-3; CDR3 protein: CAWGLAGVPDTQYF; CDR3 DNA: TGTGCCTGGGGACTAGCGGGAGTCCCAGATACGCAGTATTTT
clone size: once; D gene: TRBD2; V gene: TRBV5-1; J gene: TRBJ2-7; CDR3 protein: CASSIGLAGSEQYF; CDR3 DNA: TGCGCCAGCAGCATCGGGCTAGCGGGAAGCGAGCAGTACTTC
clone size: NA; D gene: NA; V gene: TRBV27; J gene: TRBJ1-4; CDR3 protein: CASSFGRGWNEKLFF; CDR3 DNA: TGTGCCAGCAGTTTCGGCAGGGGCTGGAATGAAAAACTGTTTTTT
clone size: few; D gene: NA; V gene: TRBV23-1; J gene: TRBJ2-7; CDR3 protein: CASSQPIQGKGYEQYF; CDR3 DNA: TGCGCCAGCAGTCAACCTATACAGGGAAAGGGCTACGAGCAGTACTTC
clone size: NA; D gene: TRBD1; V gene: TRBV4-1; J gene: TRBJ2-2; CDR3 protein: CASSQESDRVTGELFF; CDR3 DNA: TGCGCCAGCAGCCAAGAGTCGGACAGGGTCACCGGGGAGCTGTTTTTT
clone size: NA; D gene: TRBD2; V gene: TRBV14; J gene: TRBJ2-1; CDR3 protein: CASSQDASGTRQQFF; CDR3 DNA: TGTGCCAGCAGCCAAGATGCTAGCGGGACAAGGCAGCAGTTCTTC
clone size: NA; D gene: TRBD1; V gene: TRBV29-1; J gene: TRBJ1-1; CDR3 protein: CSVRTGLNTEAFF; CDR3 DNA: TGCAGCGTACGGACAGGATTGAACACTGAAGCTTTCTTT
clone size: once; D gene: NA; V gene: TRBV7-2; J gene: TRBJ2-2; CDR3 protein: CASSLYKNANTGELFF; CDR3 DNA: TGTGCCAGCAGCTTATACAAGAACGCGAACACCGGGGAGCTGTTTTTT
clone size: NA; D gene: TRBD2; V gene: TRBV27; J gene: TRBJ2-7; CDR3 protein: CASSFTGGGSYEQYF; CDR3 DNA: TGTGCCAGCAGTTTTACGGGCGGGGGCTCCTACGAGCAGTACTTC
clone size: NA; D gene: TRBD2; V gene: TRBV3-1/TRBV3-2; J gene: TRBJ2-7; CDR3 protein: CASSQGRGIPSYEQYF; CDR3 DNA: TGTGCCAGCAGCCAAGGGCGGGGGATCCCCTCTTACGAGCAGTACTTC
clone size: NA; D gene: NA; V gene: TRBV2; J gene: TRBJ1-3; CDR3 protein: CASSEGRLGGSGNTIYF; CDR3 DNA: TGTGCCAGCAGTGAGGGGCGGTTGGGGGGCTCTGGAAACACCATATATTTT
clone size: NA; D gene: TRBD1; V gene: TRBV19; J gene: TRBJ1-2; CDR3 protein: CASTTDRGFNYGYTF; CDR3 DNA: TGTGCCAGTACCACTGACAGGGGGTTTAACTATGGCTACACCTTC
clone size: NA; D gene: TRBD2; V gene: TRBV24-1; J gene: TRBJ2-7; CDR3 protein: CATSRLACSYEQYF; CDR3 DNA: TGTGCCACCAGTCGACTAGCGTGCTCCTACGAGCAGTACTTC
clone size: NA; D gene: TRBD1; V gene: TRBV29-1; J gene: TRBJ1-2; CDR3 protein: CSAQGQGLYGYTF; CDR3 DNA: TGCAGCGCTCAGGGACAGGGGTTATATGGCTACACCTTC
clone size: NA; D gene: NA; V gene: TRBV3-1/TRBV3-2; J gene: TRBJ1-6; CDR3 protein: CASTPTRGNSPLHF; CDR3 DNA: TGTGCCAGCACCCCCACACGGGGTAATTCACCCCTCCACTTT
clone size: NA; D gene: NA; V gene: TRBV4-1; J gene: TRBJ1-2; CDR3 protein: CASSQERLQGYTF; CDR3 DNA: TGCGCCAGCAGCCAAGAAAGGCTACAGGGCTACACCTTC
clone size: NA; D gene: NA; V gene: TRBV28; J gene: TRBJ1-2; CDR3 protein: CASSLAGVYGYTF; CDR3 DNA: TGTGCCAGCAGTTTAGCAGGGGTCTATGGCTACACCTTC
clone size: NA; D gene: TRBD1; V gene: TRBV2; J gene: TRBJ1-2; CDR3 protein: CASSVLRDRGGYTF; CDR3 DNA: TGTGCCAGCAGTGTGCTCCGGGACAGGGGTGGCTACACCTTC
clone size: many; D gene: NA; V gene: TRBV3-1/TRBV3-2; J gene: TRBJ2-7; CDR3 protein: CASSQDEPGSYEQYF; CDR3 DNA: TGTGCCAGCAGCCAAGATGAGCCGGGGTCCTACGAGCAGTACTTC
clone size: NA; D gene: NA; V gene: TRBV9; J gene: TRBJ2-1; CDR3 protein: CASSPLPGAVSYNEQFF; CDR3 DNA: TGTGCCAGCAGCCCACTACCGGGAGCGGTGTCCTACAATGAGCAGTTCTTC
clone size: NA; D gene: TRBD1; V gene: TRBV15; J gene: TRBJ1-2; CDR3 protein: CACSGTGNYGYTF; CDR3 DNA: TGTGCCTGCTCCGGGACAGGGAACTATGGCTACACCTTC
clone size: NA; D gene: NA; V gene: TRBV10-3; J gene: TRBJ1-1; CDR3 protein: CAISEQGGRTEAFF; CDR3 DNA: TGTGCCATCAGTGAACAAGGGGGAAGGACTGAAGCTTTCTTT
clone size: NA; D gene: TRBD1; V gene: TRBV7-8; J gene: TRBJ2-6; CDR3 protein: CASSLGTGAFSGANVLTF; CDR3 DNA: TGTGCCAGCAGCTTAGGGACAGGGGCCTTCTCTGGGGCCAACGTCCTGACTTTC